This T cell receptor (beta chain) is drawn from a study of cytomegalovirus exposure and HLA in healthy donors. The overall study: Roughly four fifths of 398 genotyped donors fell in the Caucasian-associated ancestry cluster.

Trimming took 4 bases from V and 1 from J, leaving 16 bases between them. Germline V gene sequence: CDR1 MGHRA, CDR2 YSYEKL. This CDR3 has 16 residues. PCR involved 60 Vbeta and 13 Jbeta primers. The repertoire was sequenced with immunoSEQ multiplex PCR; TCRdb's copy has only in-frame clones and lacks some. The repertoire holds approximately 170,000 clones, with 65% to 85% as singletons. The clonotype originates from a boy aged 2-15 years in good health and CMV-seronegative. The sequencing input was PBMCs. This chain uses TRBV4-1 with TRBJ1-2, with D possibly matching TRBD1 (5 bases). The CDR3 bases are TGCGCCAGCAGCCGTTTCTCCGGGACTGGTAACTATGGCTACACCTTC. It specifies CASSRFSGTGNYGYTF.